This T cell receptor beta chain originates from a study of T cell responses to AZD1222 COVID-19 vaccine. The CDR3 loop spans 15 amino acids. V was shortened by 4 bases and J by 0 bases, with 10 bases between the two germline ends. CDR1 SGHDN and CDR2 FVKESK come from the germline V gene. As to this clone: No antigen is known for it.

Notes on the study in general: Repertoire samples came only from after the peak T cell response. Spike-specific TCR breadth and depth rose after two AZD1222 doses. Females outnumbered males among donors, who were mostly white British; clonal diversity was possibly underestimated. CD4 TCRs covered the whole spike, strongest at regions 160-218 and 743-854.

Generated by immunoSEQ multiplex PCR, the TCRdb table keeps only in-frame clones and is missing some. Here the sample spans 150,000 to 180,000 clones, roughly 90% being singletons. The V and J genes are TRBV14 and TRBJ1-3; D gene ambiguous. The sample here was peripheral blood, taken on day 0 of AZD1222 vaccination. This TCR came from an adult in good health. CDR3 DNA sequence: TGTGCCAGCAGCCCTATATCCTCCTCTGGAAACACCATATATTTT. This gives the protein CASSPISSSGNTIYF.